This T cell receptor beta chain emerged from a study of post-analysis software for immune sequencing data. Study context: Relapsing-remitting, secondary progressive and progressive-relapsing multiple sclerosis were all included among the disease courses.

The table lists this clonotype with a few counts. Its matching antigen is unknown. Study-wide points: Four to six TRBV segments (TRBV5-6, TRBV5-1 and TRBV20-1 among them) occurred more frequently in patients than in controls.

Prepared TCR beta cDNA libraries contained unique molecular identifiers. The source material, roughly 0.9 to 11 million T cells, gave rise to about 500,000 cDNA molecules. TCRdb re-derived calls from the PCR reads in MiXCR, one entry per CDR3 protein. In the table there are roughly 650,000 distinct CDR3 sequences, 59% of which are singletons. CDR3 size: 15 residues. CDR1 and CDR2 (germline): SGHDN, FVKESK. Deletions cut 4 bases from V and 2 bases from J, with 12 bases between. The TCR originated in a girl aged 2-10 years with multiple sclerosis. The chain combines TRBV14 with TRBJ2-1; D might be TRBD2 (6 bases). Material: blood. The chain's CDR3 is CASSPDSGAYNEQFF. CDR3 sequence (DNA): TGTGCCAGCAGCCCGGATAGCGGAGCCTACAATGAGCAGTTCTTC.